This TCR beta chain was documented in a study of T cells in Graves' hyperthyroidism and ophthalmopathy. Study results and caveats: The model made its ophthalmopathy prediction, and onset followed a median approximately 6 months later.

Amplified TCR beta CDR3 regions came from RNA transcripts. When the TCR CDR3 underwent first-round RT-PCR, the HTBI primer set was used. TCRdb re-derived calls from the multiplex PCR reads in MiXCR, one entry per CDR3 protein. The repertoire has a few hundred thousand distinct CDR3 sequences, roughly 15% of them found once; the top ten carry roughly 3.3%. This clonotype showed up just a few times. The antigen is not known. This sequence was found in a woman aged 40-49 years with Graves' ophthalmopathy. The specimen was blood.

For the CDR3, the DNA is TGTGCCAGTAGTACACCCGGACTAGCGGGTGGGAATGAGCAGTTCTTC. Translated, it gives CASSTPGLAGGNEQFF. The V gene is TRBV19, the J gene TRBJ2-1; TRBD2 aligns across 11 bases. Unmatched junction bases numbered 9, after V lost 4 bases and J lost 7 bases. CDR1 and CDR2 (germline): LNHDA, SQIVND (reference sequence). The CDR3 contains 16 residues. The complete variable domain, with remaining parts taken from reference TRBV19 and TRBJ2-1, reads DGGITQSPKYLFRKEGQNVTLSCEQNLNHDAMYWYRQDPGQGLRLIYYSQIVNDFQKGDIAEGYSVSREKKESFPLTVTSAQKNPTAFYLCASSTPGLAGGNEQFFGPGTRLTVL.